This T cell receptor (beta chain) was obtained from a study of T cells after yellow fever vaccination. TCRdb analysed the 5' RACE reads with MiXCR anew, one entry per CDR3 protein. The sample shows some 350,000 distinct CDR3 sequences, approximately 4% of them seen only once. The germline V gene encodes CDR1 DFQATT and CDR2 SNEGSKA (reference sequence). V lost 6 bases to trimming and J lost 0 bases, with 15 bases between them. The CDR3 totals 14 residues. The receptor's source is a man between 18 and 35 years old who received the YFV17D yellow fever vaccine. V gene TRBV20-1 combines with J gene TRBJ2-7, with D possibly being TRBD2 (5 bases). Sequencing was performed on PBMCs, taken 5 days after the yellow fever booster vaccination. The CDR3 loop is CSAPEGPSSYEQYF. The CDR3 bases are TGCAGTGCCCCCGAGGGTCCTAGCTCCTACGAGCAGTACTTC.